This TCR beta chain was observed in a study of early T cells in non-severe SARS-CoV-2 infection. From germline, CDR1 is KGHSH and CDR2 LQKENI. The CDR3 is made up of 15 amino acids. V dropped 4 bases and J dropped 0; count of bases not matched to a gene: 5. This clonotype was observed a few times. Attachment of unique molecular identifiers to individual cDNA molecules was performed. TCRdb used MiXCR to reprocess the 5' RACE reads, holding one entry per CDR3 protein. The sample consists of tens of thousands of distinct CDR3 sequences, around 9.3% of them appearing once. The clonotype was recovered from an adult who was a healthcare worker with PCR-confirmed SARS-CoV-2 infection or an uninfected control (not recorded which). The chain is built from TRBV18 and TRBJ1-1, with 7 bases aligning to TRBD1. Input material: whole blood. As DNA, the CDR3 is TGTGCCAGCTCACAGCAGGGGGGGATGAACACTGAAGCTTTCTTT. Translation gives CASSQQGGMNTEAFF.